This T cell receptor beta chain derives from a study of somatic mutations in cytotoxic T cells in rheumatoid arthritis. The overall study: Flow sorting at nearly 100% purity was applied to some V beta antibody-stained T-cell populations, which included V beta1+ cells sequenced for TCRB. Study-wide findings and caveats: The authors did not know the antigen targets of the expanded CD8+ clones. For rheumatoid arthritis patients, CD8+ clonality increased with age, whereas it did not in healthy controls. Compared with age-matched healthy controls, rheumatoid arthritis patients did not differ significantly in CD8+ T-cell clonality.

In germline, CDR1 is SGHDT, CDR2 YYEEEE. The junction had 6 bases not matched to a gene; V was cut back by 0 bases and J by 4 bases. This CDR3 is 16 amino acids long. A word on this clone: Antigen unknown.

Some clones are missing from TCRdb's copy, which holds only in-frame ones; the method was immunoSEQ multiplex PCR. The data show 10,000 or so clones, around nine tenths seen once. Sequencing was done on a sample of CD4+ T cells sorted from blood. This receptor was taken from a woman between 18 and 29 years old with rheumatoid arthritis. The chain has TRBV5-6 and TRBJ2-2; TRBD2 aligns across 7 bases. The CDR3 spells CASSLVVPSGTGELFF. CDR3 nucleotide sequence: TGTGCCAGCAGCTTGGTCGTCCCTAGCGGCACCGGGGAGCTGTTTTTT.